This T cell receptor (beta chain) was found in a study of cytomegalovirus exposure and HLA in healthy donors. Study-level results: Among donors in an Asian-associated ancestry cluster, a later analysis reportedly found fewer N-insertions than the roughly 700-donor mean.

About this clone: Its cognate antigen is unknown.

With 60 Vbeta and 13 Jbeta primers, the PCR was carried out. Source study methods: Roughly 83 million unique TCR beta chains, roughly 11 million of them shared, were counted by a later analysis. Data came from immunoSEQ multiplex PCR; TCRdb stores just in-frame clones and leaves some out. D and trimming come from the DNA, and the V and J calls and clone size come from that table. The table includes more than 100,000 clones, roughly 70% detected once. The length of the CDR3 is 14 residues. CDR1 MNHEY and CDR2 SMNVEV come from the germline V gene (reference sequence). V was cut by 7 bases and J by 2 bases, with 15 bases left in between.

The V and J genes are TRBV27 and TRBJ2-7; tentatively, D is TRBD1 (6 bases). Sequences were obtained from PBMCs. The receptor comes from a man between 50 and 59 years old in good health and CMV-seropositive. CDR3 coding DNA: TGTGCCAGCATGTCGCAGGGGAAGGCCTACGAGCAGTACTTC. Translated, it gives CASMSQGKAYEQYF.